This TCR beta chain was profiled in a study of blood T cell repertoires in COVID-19. Study-wide context: The United States, Italy and Spain supplied acute and convalescent COVID-19 samples. In each case, the material was cDNA or gDNA derived from T cells, B-cell-depleted T cells, or PBMCs.

Sequenced by immunoSEQ multiplex PCR; TCRdb stores in-frame clones only, minus some. The sample includes about 58,000 clones, more than 85% seen only once; the top ten take roughly 8.4%. The CDR3 spans 15 residues. CDR1 and CDR2 from the germline V gene are SGHAT and FQNNGV. V was cut by 1 base and J by 3 bases, with 9 bases left in between. The source of this sequence is a woman in her 70s with active COVID-19. The sample taken for sequencing was peripheral blood. The chain couples TRBV11-2 to TRBJ2-2, with D unresolved. This chain's CDR3 is CASSLGYGDTGELFF. The CDR3 DNA reads as TGTGCCAGCAGCTTAGGGTACGGAGACACCGGGGAGCTGTTTTTT.